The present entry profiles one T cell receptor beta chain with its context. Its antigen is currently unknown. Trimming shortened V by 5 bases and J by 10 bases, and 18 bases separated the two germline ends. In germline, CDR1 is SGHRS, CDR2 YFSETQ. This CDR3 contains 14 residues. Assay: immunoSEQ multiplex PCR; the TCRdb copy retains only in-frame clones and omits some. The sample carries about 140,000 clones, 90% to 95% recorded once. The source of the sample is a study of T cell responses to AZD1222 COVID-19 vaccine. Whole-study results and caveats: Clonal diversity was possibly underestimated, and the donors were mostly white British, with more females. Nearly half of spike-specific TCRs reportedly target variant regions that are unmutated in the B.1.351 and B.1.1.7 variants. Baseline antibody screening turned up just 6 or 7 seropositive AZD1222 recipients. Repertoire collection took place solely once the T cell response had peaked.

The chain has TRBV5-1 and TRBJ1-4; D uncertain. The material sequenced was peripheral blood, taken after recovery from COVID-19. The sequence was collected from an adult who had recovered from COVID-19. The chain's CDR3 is CASRGEGGSGKLFF. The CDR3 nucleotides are TGCGCCAGCAGAGGTGAGGGAGGGTCAGGAAAACTGTTTTTT.